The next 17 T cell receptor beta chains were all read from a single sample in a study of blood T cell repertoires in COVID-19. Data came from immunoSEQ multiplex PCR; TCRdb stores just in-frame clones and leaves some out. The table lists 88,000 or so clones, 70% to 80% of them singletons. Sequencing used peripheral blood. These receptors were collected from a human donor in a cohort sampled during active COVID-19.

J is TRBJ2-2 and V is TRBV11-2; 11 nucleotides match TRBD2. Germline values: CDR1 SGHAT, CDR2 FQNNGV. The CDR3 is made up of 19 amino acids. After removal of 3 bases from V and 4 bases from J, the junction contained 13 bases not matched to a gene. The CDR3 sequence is CASSFLSFTSGSPTGELFF. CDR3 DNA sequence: TGTGCCAGCAGCTTTCTATCCTTCACTAGCGGGAGTCCCACCGGGGAGCTGTTTTTT.

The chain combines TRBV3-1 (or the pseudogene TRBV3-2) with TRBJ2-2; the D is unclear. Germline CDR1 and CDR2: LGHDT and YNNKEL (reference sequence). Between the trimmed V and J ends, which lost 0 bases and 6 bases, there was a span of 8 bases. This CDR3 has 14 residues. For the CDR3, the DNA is TGTGCCAGCAGCCAAGAAGAGTTGTCCGGGGAGCTGTTTTTT. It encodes CASSQEELSGELFF.

The CDR3, as DNA: TGCGCCAGCAGAGGACTAGCGGGAACGTACTTC. Amino acid sequence: CASRGLAGTYF. This chain uses TRBV10-2 with TRBJ2-7, with 12 bases identical to TRBD2. The CDR3 length is 11 residues. V gave up 6 bases and J gave up 12 bases; unmatched junction bases: 3. Germline CDR1 WSHSY, CDR2 SAAADI.

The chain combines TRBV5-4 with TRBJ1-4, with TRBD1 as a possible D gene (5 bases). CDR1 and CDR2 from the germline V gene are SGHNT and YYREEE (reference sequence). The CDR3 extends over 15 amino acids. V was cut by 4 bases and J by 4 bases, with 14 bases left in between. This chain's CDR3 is CASSPSAGGNEKLFF. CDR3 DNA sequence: TGTGCCAGCAGCCCCTCGGCCGGGGGTAATGAAAAACTGTTTTTT.

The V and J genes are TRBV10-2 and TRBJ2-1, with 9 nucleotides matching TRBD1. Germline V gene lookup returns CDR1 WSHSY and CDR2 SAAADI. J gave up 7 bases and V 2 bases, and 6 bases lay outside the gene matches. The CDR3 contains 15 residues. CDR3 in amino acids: CASSEPGTGKNEQFF. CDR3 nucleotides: TGCGCCAGCAGTGAGCCGGGGACAGGGAAGAATGAGCAGTTCTTC.

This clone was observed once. The CDR3 sequence: CASSLEGTKRGDTQYF. The CDR3 coding sequence is TGCGCCAGCAGCTTGGAGGGGACAAAGAGGGGAGATACGCAGTATTTT. The rearrangement uses TRBV5-1 and TRBJ2-3; tentatively, D is TRBD1 (6 bases). Germline V CDR1 and CDR2: SGHRS, YFSETQ. This CDR3 comprises 16 residues. Trimming took off 0 bases at V and 5 bases at J, with 16 bases between the two ends.

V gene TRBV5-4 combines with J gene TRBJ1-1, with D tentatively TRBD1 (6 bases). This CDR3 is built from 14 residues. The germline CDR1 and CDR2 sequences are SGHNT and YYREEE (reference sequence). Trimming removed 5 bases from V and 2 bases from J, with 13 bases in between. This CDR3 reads CASSPRTVNTEAFF. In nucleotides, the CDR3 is TGTGCCAGCAGTCCCCGGACAGTAAACACTGAAGCTTTCTTT. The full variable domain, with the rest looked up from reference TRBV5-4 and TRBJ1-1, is ETGVTQSPTHLIKTRGQQVTLRCSSQSGHNTVSWYQQALGQGPQFIFQYYREEENGRGNFPPRFSGLQFPNYSSELNVNALELDDSALYLCASSPRTVNTEAFFGQGTRLTVV.

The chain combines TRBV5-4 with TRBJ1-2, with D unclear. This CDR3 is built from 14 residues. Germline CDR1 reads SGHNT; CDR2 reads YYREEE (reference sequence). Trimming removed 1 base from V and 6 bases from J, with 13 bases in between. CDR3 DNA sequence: TGTGCCAGCAGCTTGAATTCCCTCCAGGATGGCTACACCTTC. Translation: CASSLNSLQDGYTF. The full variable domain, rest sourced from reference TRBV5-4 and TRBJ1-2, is ETGVTQSPTHLIKTRGQQVTLRCSSQSGHNTVSWYQQALGQGPQFIFQYYREEENGRGNFPPRFSGLQFPNYSSELNVNALELDDSALYLCASSLNSLQDGYTFGSGTRLTVV.

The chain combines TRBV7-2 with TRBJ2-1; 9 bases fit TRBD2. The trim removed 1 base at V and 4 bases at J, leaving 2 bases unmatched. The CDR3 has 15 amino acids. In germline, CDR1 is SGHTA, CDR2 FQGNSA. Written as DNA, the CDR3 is TGTGCCAGCAGCTTAGATCTAGCGGGATACAATGAGCAGTTCTTC. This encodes CASSLDLAGYNEQFF.

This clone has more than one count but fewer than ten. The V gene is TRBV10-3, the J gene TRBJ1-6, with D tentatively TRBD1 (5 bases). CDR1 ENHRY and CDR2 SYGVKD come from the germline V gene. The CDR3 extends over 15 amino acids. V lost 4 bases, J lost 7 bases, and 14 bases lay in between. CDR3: CAISGEGTENSPLHF. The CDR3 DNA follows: TGTGCCATCAGTGGGGAGGGGACGGAAAATTCACCCCTCCACTTT.

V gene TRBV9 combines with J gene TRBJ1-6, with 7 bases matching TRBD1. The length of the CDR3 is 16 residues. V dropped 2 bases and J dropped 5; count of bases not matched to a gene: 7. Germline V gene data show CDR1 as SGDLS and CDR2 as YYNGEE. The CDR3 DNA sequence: TGTGCCAGCAGCGTGGGCCCCGGGACAGATAATTCACCCCTCCACTTT. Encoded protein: CASSVGPGTDNSPLHF.

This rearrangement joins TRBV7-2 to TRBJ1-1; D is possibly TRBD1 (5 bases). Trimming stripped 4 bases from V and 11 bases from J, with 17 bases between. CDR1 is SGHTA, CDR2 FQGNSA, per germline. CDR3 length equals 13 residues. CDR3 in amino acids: CASSSGLAWGAFF. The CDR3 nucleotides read TGTGCCAGCAGCTCGGGACTTGCGTGGGGCGCTTTCTTT.

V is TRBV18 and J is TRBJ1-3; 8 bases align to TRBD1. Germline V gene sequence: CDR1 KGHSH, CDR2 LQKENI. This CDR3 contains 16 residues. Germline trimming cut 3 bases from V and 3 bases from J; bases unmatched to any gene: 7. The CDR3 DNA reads TGTGCCAGCTCACCTTCCGGGACAGGTCGTGGAAACACCATATATTTT. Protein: CASSPSGTGRGNTIYF.

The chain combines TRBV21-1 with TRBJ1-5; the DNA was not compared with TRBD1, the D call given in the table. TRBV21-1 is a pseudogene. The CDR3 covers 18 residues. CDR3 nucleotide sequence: TGTGCCAGCAGCAAAGCGGAATCCCCCGGGACAGAGAATCAGCCCCAGCATTTT. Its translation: CASSKAESPGTENQPQHF.

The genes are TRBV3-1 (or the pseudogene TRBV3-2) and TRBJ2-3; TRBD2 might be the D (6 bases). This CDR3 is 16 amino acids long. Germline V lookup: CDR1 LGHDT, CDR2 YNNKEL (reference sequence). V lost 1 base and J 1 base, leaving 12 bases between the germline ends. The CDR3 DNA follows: TGTGCCAGCAGCCAAGTTAGGCGGGGTGGCACAGATACGCAGTATTTT. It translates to CASSQVRRGGTDTQYF.

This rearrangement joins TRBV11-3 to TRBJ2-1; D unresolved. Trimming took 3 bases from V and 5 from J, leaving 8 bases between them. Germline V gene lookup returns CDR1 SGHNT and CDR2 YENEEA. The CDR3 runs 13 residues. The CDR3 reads CASSFKSNNEQFF. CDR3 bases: TGTGCCAGCAGCTTCAAATCAAACAATGAGCAGTTCTTC. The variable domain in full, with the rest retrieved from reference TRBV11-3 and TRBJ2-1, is EAGVVQSPRYKIIEKKQPVAFWCNPISGHNTLYWYLQNLGQGPELLIRYENEEAVDDSQLPKDRFSAERLKGVDSTLKIQPAELGDSAVYLCASSFKSNNEQFFGPGTRLTVL.

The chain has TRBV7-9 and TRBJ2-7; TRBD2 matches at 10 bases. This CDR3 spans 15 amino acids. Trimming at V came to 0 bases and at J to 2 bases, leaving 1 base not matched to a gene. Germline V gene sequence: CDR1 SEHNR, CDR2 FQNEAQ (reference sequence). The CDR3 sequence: CASSLALAGAYEQYF. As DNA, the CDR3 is TGTGCCAGCAGCTTAGCGCTAGCGGGAGCCTACGAGCAGTACTTC.